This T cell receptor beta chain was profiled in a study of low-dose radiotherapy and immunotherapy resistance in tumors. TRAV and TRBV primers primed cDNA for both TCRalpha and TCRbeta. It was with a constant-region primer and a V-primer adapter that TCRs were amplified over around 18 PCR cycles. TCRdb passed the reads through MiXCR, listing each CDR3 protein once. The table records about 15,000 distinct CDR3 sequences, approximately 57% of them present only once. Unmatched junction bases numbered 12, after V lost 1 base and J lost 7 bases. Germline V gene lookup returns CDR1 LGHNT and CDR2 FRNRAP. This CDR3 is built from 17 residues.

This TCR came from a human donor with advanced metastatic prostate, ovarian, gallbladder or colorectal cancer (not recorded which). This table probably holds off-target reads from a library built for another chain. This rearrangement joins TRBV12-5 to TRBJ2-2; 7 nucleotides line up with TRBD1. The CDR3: CASGLGKRQGGGGELFF. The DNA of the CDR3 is TGTGCTAGTGGTTTGGGAAAACGACAGGGTGGTGGCGGGGAGCTGTTTTTT.